Each of the 25 T cell receptor beta chains below was sequenced from the same sample in a study of OX40 agonist ivuxolimab in advanced cancers. Sequencing was performed with immunoSEQ multiplex PCR; in TCRdb, only in-frame clones are kept and a portion is missing. The data contain roughly 40,000 clones, about 90% of them singletons. The sample in question was CD4+ or CD8+ T cells sorted from blood, obtained in a trial of the OX40 agonist ivuxolimab. These receptors were collected from an adult with an advanced solid tumor such as melanoma, head and neck, liver or kidney cancer.

This clone is medium-sized in the sample. Other DNA sequences in this specimen translate into the identical CDR3. V usage is TRBV6-5 and J usage is TRBJ1-2, with D maybe TRBD1 (6 bases). Trimming cost V 0 bases and J 6 bases, with 14 bases left between them. Per germline, CDR1 MNHEY and CDR2 SVGAGI. This CDR3 has 15 residues. DNA for the CDR3: TGTGCCAGCAGTTACTCACGGGGGGGCGCGGATGGCTACACCTTC. Its protein product is CASSYSRGGADGYTF.

V usage is TRBV15 and J usage is TRBJ2-2, with 9 positions matching TRBD2. The CDR3 contains 14 residues. Germline assignment: CDR1 LNHNV and CDR2 YYDKDF (reference sequence). After removal of 6 bases from V and 5 bases from J, the junction contained 4 bases not matched to a gene. In DNA, the CDR3 is TGTGCCACCAGGGCGGGAGGGTATACCGGGGAGCTGTTTTTT. This gives the protein CATRAGGYTGELFF.

CDR3 protein: CASSVGDRVETQYF. The CDR3 DNA sequence: TGTGCCAGCAGCGTCGGAGACAGGGTCGAGACCCAGTACTTC. This sequence joins TRBV9 and TRBJ2-5; 7 bases are shared with TRBD1. Looked up from germline, CDR1 is SGDLS and CDR2 is YYNGEE. J was trimmed by 5 bases and V by 2 bases; bases with no gene match: 6. The CDR3 contains 14 residues.

The chain couples TRBV18 to TRBJ2-7; D gene ambiguous. Looked up from germline, CDR1 is KGHSH and CDR2 is LQKENI. V lost 2 bases, J lost 1 base, and 6 bases lay in between. The CDR3 loop spans 13 amino acids. Here the CDR3 DNA reads TGTGCCAGCTCACCAGCCGATTCCTACGAGCAGTACTTC. It specifies CASSPADSYEQYF.

The CDR3 bases are TGTGCCAGCAAACTGGAGCTGTCCCGGTTTGGGCAGTACTTC. Translated, it gives CASKLELSRFGQYF. The V gene is TRBV6-4, the J gene TRBJ2-7, with unresolved D. V was shortened by 7 bases and J by 9 bases, with 22 bases between the two germline ends. CDR1 MRHNA and CDR2 SNTAGT come from the germline V gene. The CDR3 contains 14 residues.

The rearrangement uses TRBV6-5 and TRBJ1-1; possible D gene TRBD1, 5 bases. The V end lost 5 bases, the J end lost 3 bases, and 13 bases lay between the germline ends. The CDR3 runs 14 residues. Germline lookup yields CDR1 MNHEY and CDR2 SVGAGI. DNA for the CDR3: TGTGCCAGCAGTCTGCTACTGGGGGACACTGAAGCTTTCTTT. Residues: CASSLLLGDTEAFF.

The chain links TRBV20-1 to TRBJ2-3; D gene ambiguous. Germline lookup yields CDR1 DFQATT and CDR2 SNEGSKA (reference sequence). The length of the CDR3 is 10 residues. The CDR3 protein is CSASTDTQYF. The CDR3 bases are TGCAGCGCAAGCACAGATACGCAGTATTTT.

The chain carries TRBV19 and TRBJ2-1, with 7 positions matching TRBD2. Germline V CDR1 and CDR2: LNHDA, SQIVND (reference sequence). The CDR3 is made up of 13 amino acids. With 5 bases clipped from V and 8 bases from J, the junction kept 6 bases outside the gene matches. DNA for the CDR3: TGTGCCAGTAGTCAGAGGGCGGGAGATGAGCAGTTCTTC. Protein product: CASSQRAGDEQFF.

The rearrangement uses TRBV4-1 and TRBJ2-7; the D gene could be TRBD1 or TRBD2 (5 bases each). Trimming removed 4 bases at V and 3 bases at J, with 13 bases between. The CDR3 sequence is 14 residues long. Germline V gene data show CDR1 as MGHRA and CDR2 as YSYEKL. Here the CDR3 DNA reads TGCGCCAGCAGCCCCCGGGACCGAAGCTACGAGCAGTACTTC. It encodes CASSPRDRSYEQYF.

This chain links TRBV2 with TRBJ2-7, with 7 positions matching TRBD1. CDR3 length: 15 residues. The V and J ends lost 6 bases and 3 bases, in that order; junction bases with no gene match: 11. In germline, CDR1 is SNHLY, CDR2 FYNNEI. CDR3 coding DNA: TGTGCCAGCAGAGACCGGGACAGCTCCTTCTACGAGCAGTACTTC. Its translation: CASRDRDSSFYEQYF.

V usage is TRBV6-1 and J usage is TRBJ2-7; D is perhaps TRBD1 (6 bases). The ends were cut back, 10 bases at V and 5 bases at J, with 12 bases in the middle. The CDR3 is 11 amino acids. CDR1 and CDR2 from the germline V gene are MNHNS and SASEGT. The CDR3 spells CATVTGHEQYF. CDR3 nucleotides: TGTGCCACCGTGACAGGCCACGAGCAGTACTTC.

The chain couples TRBV4-1 to TRBJ2-4, with TRBD1 matching 10 bases. Per the germline V gene, CDR1 is MGHRA and CDR2 is YSYEKL. The V and J ends lost 5 bases and 8 bases, in that order; junction bases with no gene match: 9. The CDR3 totals 15 residues. This chain's CDR3 is CASSIRGQGSYIQYF. In DNA form, the CDR3 reads TGCGCCAGCAGCATACGGGGACAGGGGTCTTACATTCAGTACTTC.

In its sample, this clone was seen once. The chain links TRBV2 to TRBJ1-5; maybe TRBD1 (5 bases). V shed 1 base and J shed 5 bases, with 18 bases lying between them. CDR3 size: 17 residues. Germline assignment: CDR1 SNHLY and CDR2 FYNNEI. CDR3 nucleotides: TGTGCCAGCAGTGAAGGGGGCAGGGTAACTCGACATCAGCCCCAGCATTTT. Residues: CASSEGGRVTRHQPQHF.

The rearrangement links TRBV27 to TRBJ1-6; D call uncertain. Germline V gene lookup returns CDR1 MNHEY and CDR2 SMNVEV (reference sequence). V gave up 1 base and J gave up 6 bases, with 13 bases separating them. CDR3 length equals 16 residues. CDR3 amino acids: CASSLFRRTANSPLHF. CDR3 DNA sequence: TGTGCCAGCAGTTTATTTAGACGGACCGCTAATTCACCCCTCCACTTT.

This chain links TRBV7-9 with TRBJ2-7; the match to TRBD1 covers 11 bases. The germline V gene encodes CDR1 SEHNR and CDR2 FQNEAQ (reference sequence). The CDR3 is made up of 16 amino acids. V gave up 5 bases and J gave up 2 bases; unmatched junction bases: 8. Here the CDR3 reads CASSAGQGAQTYEQYF. CDR3 nucleotides: TGTGCCAGCAGCGCAGGACAGGGGGCGCAAACCTACGAGCAGTACTTC.

V is TRBV18 and J is TRBJ2-1; D ambiguous. From germline, CDR1 is KGHSH and CDR2 LQKENI. The CDR3 is made up of 16 amino acids. V was cut by 4 bases and J by 3 bases, with 16 bases left in between. The CDR3 DNA sequence: TGTGCCAGCTCACAAATCCTCCTAGGGAACTACAATGAGCAGTTCTTC. It codes for CASSQILLGNYNEQFF. Full variable domain (rest looked up from reference TRBV18 and TRBJ2-1): NAGVMQNPRHLVRRRGQEARLRCSPMKGHSHVYWYRQLPEEGLKFMVYLQKENIIDESGMPKERFSAEFPKEGPSILRIQQVVRGDSAAYFCASSQILLGNYNEQFFGPGTRLTVL.

With respect to this clone: The identical CDR3 is also encoded by other nucleotide sequences in the sample. This chain uses TRBV4-2 with TRBJ2-1, with no clear D. The germline V gene has CDR1 LGHNA and CDR2 YNFKEQ. Trimming shortened V by 0 bases and J by 8 bases, and 5 bases separated the two germline ends. The CDR3 contains 12 residues. The CDR3 nucleotides read TGTGCCAGCAGCCAAGATAGAGATGAGCAGTTCTTC. Encoded protein: CASSQDRDEQFF.

This sequence joins TRBV4-1 and TRBJ1-2, with 8 bases aligning to TRBD1. The V gene end was trimmed by 1 base and the J gene end by 5 bases; junction bases not matched to a gene: 6. Germline lookup yields CDR1 MGHRA and CDR2 YSYEKL. This CDR3 comprises 15 residues. CDR3 sequence (DNA): TGCGCCAGCAGCCAAGTCTTCGGGACAGGTTATGGCTACACCTTC. This codes for CASSQVFGTGYGYTF.

A note on this clone: The sample carries other DNA sequences with the same CDR3. The genes are TRBV27 and TRBJ1-5; D is unresolved. This CDR3 is 16 amino acids long. V was shortened by 3 bases and J by 0 bases, with 12 bases between the two germline ends. The germline V gene encodes CDR1 MNHEY and CDR2 SMNVEV (reference sequence). The CDR3 DNA reads as TGTGCCAGCAGTTTGGGAGGCGCTTATAGCAATCAGCCCCAGCATTTT. Its protein product is CASSLGGAYSNQPQHF.

The CDR3 DNA reads TGCGCCAGCAGTCAAGTCCAGGGGAGTTCCTACGAGCAGTACTTC. Translating gives CASSQVQGSSYEQYF. V is TRBV23-1 and J is TRBJ2-7, with D possibly TRBD1 on 6 matching bases. TRBV23-1 is treated as an ORF (open reading frame) with a function not yet certain. Trimming left V 2 bases short and J 1 base short, with 12 bases between. This CDR3 comprises 15 residues.

The genes are TRBV7-2 and TRBJ1-1; D perhaps matches TRBD1 (6 bases). V lost 6 bases, J lost 4 bases, and 9 bases lay in between. The CDR3 is 12 amino acids. CDR1 and CDR2 from the germline V gene are SGHTA and FQGNSA. CDR3 sequence reads: CASSARGTEAFF. The CDR3 DNA reads TGTGCCAGCAGTGCCAGGGGCACTGAAGCTTTCTTT.

The V call is TRBV27, the J call TRBJ1-2; 8 bases line up with TRBD1. Germline assignment: CDR1 MNHEY and CDR2 SMNVEV (reference sequence). This CDR3 has 16 amino acids. V lost 3 bases to trimming and J lost 4 bases; unmatched junction nucleotides: 10. The CDR3 sequence: CASSFSTGERSYGYTF. DNA of the CDR3: TGTGCCAGCAGTTTTTCGACAGGGGAAAGGAGCTATGGCTACACCTTC.

This clone was found a few times. The chain carries TRBV4-1 and TRBJ2-2; 9 bases match TRBD2. The V gene's germline CDR1 is MGHRA and CDR2 YSYEKL. V was pared by 4 bases and J by 2 bases, with 5 bases of the junction left unmatched. This CDR3 has 16 amino acids. CDR3 in DNA: TGCGCCAGCAGCCCAGCTAGCGGGGCAAACACCGGGGAGCTGTTTTTT. It encodes CASSPASGANTGELFF.

The rearrangement uses TRBV19 and TRBJ2-7, with 10 bases fitting TRBD2. CDR1 is LNHDA, CDR2 SQIVND, per germline (reference sequence). J gave up 7 bases and V 2 bases, and 5 bases lay outside the gene matches. The length of the CDR3 is 14 residues. CDR3 region: CASSIRAGGQEQYF. Written as DNA, the CDR3 is TGTGCCAGTAGTATACGAGCGGGAGGGCAGGAGCAGTACTTC.

The rearrangement uses TRBV5-6 and TRBJ2-1, with no clear D. Germline V gene sequence: CDR1 SGHDT, CDR2 YYEEEE. The CDR3 runs to 13 residues. The ends were cut back, 5 bases at V and 4 bases at J, with 10 bases in the middle. CDR3 in DNA: TGTGCCAGCAGGGAGCGCGTATACAATGAGCAGTTCTTC. It specifies CASRERVYNEQFF.